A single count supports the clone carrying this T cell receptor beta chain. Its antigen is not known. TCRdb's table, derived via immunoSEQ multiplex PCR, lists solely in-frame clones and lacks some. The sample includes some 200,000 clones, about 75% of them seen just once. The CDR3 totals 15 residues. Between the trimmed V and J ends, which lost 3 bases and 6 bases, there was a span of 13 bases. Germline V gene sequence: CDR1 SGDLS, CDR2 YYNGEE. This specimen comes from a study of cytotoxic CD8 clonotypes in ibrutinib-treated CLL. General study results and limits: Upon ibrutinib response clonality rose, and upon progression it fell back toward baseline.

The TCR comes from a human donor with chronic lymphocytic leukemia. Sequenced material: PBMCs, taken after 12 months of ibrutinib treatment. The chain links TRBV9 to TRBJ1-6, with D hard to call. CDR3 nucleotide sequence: TGTGCCAGCAGCGCTAATCGGGTAGCTAATTCACCCCTCCACTTT. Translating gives CASSANRVANSPLHF.